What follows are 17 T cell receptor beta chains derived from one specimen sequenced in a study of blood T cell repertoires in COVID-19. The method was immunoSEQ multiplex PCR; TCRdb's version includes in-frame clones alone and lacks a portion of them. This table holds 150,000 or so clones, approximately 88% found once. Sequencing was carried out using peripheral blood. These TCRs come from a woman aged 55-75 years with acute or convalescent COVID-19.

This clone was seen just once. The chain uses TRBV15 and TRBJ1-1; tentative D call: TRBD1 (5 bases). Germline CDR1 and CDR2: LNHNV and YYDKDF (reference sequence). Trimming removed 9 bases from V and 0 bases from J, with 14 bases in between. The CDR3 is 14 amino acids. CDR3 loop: CATEGGGVNTEAFF. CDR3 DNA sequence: TGTGCCACGGAGGGCGGGGGGGTGAACACTGAAGCTTTCTTT.

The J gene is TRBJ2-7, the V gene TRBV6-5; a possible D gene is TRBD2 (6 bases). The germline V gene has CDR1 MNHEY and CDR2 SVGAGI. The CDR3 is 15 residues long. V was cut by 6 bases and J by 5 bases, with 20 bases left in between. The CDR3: CASRQIGTSPNEQYF. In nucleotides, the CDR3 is TGTGCCAGCAGACAAATAGGGACTTCTCCGAACGAGCAGTACTTC.

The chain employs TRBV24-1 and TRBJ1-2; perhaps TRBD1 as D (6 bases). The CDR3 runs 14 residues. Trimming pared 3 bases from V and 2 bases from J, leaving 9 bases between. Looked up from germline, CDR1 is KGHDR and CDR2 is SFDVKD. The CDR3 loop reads CATSDTGPNYGYTF. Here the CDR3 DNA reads TGTGCCACCAGTGATACAGGGCCCAACTATGGCTACACCTTC.

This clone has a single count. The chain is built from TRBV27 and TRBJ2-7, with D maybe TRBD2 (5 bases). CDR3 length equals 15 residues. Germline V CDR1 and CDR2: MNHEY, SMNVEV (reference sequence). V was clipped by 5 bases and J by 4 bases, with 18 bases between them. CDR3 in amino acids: CASSPPGRRLYEQYF. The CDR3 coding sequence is TGTGCCAGCAGTCCCCCGGGCAGGAGGCTTTACGAGCAGTACTTC.

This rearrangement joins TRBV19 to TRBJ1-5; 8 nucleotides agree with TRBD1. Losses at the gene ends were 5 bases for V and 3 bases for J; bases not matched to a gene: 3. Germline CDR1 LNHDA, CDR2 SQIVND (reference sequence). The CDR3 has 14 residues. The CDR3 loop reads CASSVDRANQPQHF. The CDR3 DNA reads TGTGCCAGTAGTGTGGACAGGGCCAATCAGCCCCAGCATTTT.

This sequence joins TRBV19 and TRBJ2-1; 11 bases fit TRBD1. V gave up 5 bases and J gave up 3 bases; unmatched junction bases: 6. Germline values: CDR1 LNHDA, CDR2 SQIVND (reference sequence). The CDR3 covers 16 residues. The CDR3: CASSPRTGGNYNEQFF. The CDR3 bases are TGTGCCAGTAGTCCCCGGACAGGGGGCAACTACAATGAGCAGTTCTTC.

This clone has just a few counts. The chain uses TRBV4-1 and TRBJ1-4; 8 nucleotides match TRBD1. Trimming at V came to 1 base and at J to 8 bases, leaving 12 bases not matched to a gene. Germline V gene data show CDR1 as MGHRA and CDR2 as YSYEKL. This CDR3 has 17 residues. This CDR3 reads CASSQATIDRGDEKLFF. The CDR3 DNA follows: TGCGCCAGCAGCCAAGCTACCATCGACAGGGGAGACGAAAAACTGTTTTTT.

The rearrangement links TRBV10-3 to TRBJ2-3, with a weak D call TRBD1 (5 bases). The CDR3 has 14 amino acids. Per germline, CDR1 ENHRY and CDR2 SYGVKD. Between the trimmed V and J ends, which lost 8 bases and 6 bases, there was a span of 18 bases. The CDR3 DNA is TGTGCCATCTCGCAGGGCGGTGATCTCGATACGCAGTATTTT. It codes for CAISQGGDLDTQYF.

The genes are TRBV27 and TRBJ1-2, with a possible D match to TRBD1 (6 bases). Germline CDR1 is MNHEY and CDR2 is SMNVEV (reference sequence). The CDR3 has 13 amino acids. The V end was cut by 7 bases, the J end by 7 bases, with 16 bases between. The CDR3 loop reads CASTNRARGGYTF. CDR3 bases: TGTGCCAGCACGAACAGGGCCAGGGGTGGCTACACCTTC.

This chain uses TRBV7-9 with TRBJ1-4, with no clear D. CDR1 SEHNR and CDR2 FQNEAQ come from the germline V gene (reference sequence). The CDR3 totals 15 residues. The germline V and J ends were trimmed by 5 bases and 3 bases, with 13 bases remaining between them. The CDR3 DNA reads TGTGCCAGCAGCCCCCCGTTGAGGGCTAATGAAAAACTGTTTTTT. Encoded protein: CASSPPLRANEKLFF.

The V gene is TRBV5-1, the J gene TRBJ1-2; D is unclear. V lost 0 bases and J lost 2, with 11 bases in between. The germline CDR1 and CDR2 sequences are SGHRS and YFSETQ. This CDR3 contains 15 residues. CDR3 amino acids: CASSLVGAGNYGYTF. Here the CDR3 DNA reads TGCGCCAGCAGCTTGGTTGGTGCCGGGAACTATGGCTACACCTTC. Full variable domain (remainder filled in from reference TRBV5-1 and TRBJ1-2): KAGVTQTPRYLIKTRGQQVTLSCSPISGHRSVSWYQQTPGQGLQFLFEYFSETQRNKGNFPGRFSGRQFSNSRSEMNVSTLELGDSALYLCASSLVGAGNYGYTFGSGTRLTVV.

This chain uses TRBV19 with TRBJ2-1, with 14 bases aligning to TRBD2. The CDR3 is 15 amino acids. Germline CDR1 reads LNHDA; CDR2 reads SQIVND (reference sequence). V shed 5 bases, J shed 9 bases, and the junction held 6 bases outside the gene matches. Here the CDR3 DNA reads TGTGCCAGTAGTCGACTAGCGGGGGGGCCCGGTGAGCAGTTCTTC. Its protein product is CASSRLAGGPGEQFF.

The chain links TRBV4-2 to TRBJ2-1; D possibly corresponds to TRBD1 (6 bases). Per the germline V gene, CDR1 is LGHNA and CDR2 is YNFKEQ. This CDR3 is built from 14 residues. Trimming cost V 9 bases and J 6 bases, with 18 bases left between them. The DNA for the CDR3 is TGTGCCAGTAGGGAAGCGTCCAGGGGCAATGAGCAGTTCTTC. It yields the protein CASREASRGNEQFF.

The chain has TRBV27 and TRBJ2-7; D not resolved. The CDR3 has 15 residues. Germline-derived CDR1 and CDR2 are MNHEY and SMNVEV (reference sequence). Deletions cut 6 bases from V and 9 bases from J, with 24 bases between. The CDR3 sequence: CASSPRLTSPTMQYF. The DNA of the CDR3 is TGTGCCAGCAGCCCACGACTGACCTCTCCTACGATGCAGTACTTC.

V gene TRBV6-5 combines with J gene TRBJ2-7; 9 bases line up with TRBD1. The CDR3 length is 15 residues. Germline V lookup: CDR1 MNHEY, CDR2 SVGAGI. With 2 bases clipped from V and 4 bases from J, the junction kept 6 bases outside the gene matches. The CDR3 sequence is CASSYAGTGNYEQYF. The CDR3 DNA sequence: TGTGCCAGCAGTTACGCCGGGACAGGGAATTACGAGCAGTACTTC.

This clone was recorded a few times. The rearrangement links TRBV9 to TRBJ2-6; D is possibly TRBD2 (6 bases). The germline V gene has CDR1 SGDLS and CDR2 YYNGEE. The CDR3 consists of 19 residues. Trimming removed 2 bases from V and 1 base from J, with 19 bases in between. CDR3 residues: CASSVLAMRGESGANVLTF. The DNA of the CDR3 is TGTGCCAGCAGCGTCTTAGCAATGCGGGGAGAGTCTGGGGCCAACGTCCTGACTTTC.

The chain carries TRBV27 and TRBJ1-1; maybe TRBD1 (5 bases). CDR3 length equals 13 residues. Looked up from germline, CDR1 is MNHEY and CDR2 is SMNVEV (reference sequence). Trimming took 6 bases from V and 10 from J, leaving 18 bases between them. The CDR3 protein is CASSPYQGLVAFF. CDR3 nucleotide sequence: TGTGCCAGCAGCCCCTACCAGGGTCTGGTAGCTTTCTTT.